Presented here are 19 T cell receptor beta chains from one specimen sequenced in a study of T cell repertoires in cytomegalovirus infection. MiXCR, run by TCRdb on the reads, gives a single entry per CDR3 protein. Found here are 250,000 or so distinct CDR3 sequences, 15% to 20% of them singletons; the top ten hold about 45%. The sequenced material came from CD8+ T cells from PBMCs. The receptors stem from a human donor in good health (CMV status not recorded). Some clones in this sample may be carry-over from other donors' samples.

This clonotype was counted only a few times. The CDR3 reads CASSYSQGGDTQYF. CDR3 nucleotide sequence: TGTGCCAGCAGTTACTCGCAGGGGGGAGATACGCAGTATTTT. The V and J genes are TRBV6-6 and TRBJ2-3, with D possibly being TRBD1 (7 bases). V lost 0 bases and J 5 bases, leaving 9 bases between the germline ends. The CDR3 length is 14 residues. Germline CDR1 MNHNY, CDR2 SVGAGI (reference sequence).

This clonotype was seen more than once but under ten times. The chain combines TRBV10-3 with TRBJ2-4; D possibly corresponds to TRBD1 (6 bases). Germline CDR1 reads ENHRY; CDR2 reads SYGVKD. V gave up 3 bases and J gave up 1 base, with 28 bases separating them. The CDR3 length is 21 residues. The CDR3 loop reads CAISDPGRGQKIRRAKNIQYF. The CDR3 nucleotides are TGTGCCATCAGTGACCCAGGACGTGGACAGAAGATCAGGAGGGCCAAAAACATTCAGTACTTC.

The chain couples TRBV5-1 to TRBJ2-1; no reliable D call. The V gene's germline CDR1 is SGHRS and CDR2 YFSETQ. This CDR3 contains 14 residues. The ends were cut back, 0 bases at V and 6 bases at J, with 10 bases in the middle. CDR3 region: CASSLAIGVNEQFF. DNA for the CDR3: TGCGCCAGCAGCTTGGCCATAGGAGTCAATGAGCAGTTCTTC.

At least ten counts were recorded for this clonotype. This rearrangement joins TRBV6-1 to TRBJ1-1, with no clear D. The germline CDR1 and CDR2 sequences are MNHNS and SASEGT. V gave up 8 bases and J gave up 6 bases, with 13 bases separating them. The CDR3 is 12 amino acids. This chain's CDR3 is CASPSIGAEAFF. The CDR3, as DNA: TGTGCCAGCCCTAGCATTGGGGCTGAAGCTTTCTTT.

This clonotype was observed at least ten times. The chain uses TRBV6-2 or TRBV6-3 and TRBJ1-1, with D unclear. V shed 6 bases and J shed 4 bases, with 9 bases lying between them. Germline V gene sequence: CDR1 MNHEY, CDR2 SVGEGT. The length of the CDR3 is 12 residues. The CDR3 bases are TGTGCCAGCAGACCCTGGGGCACTGAAGCTTTCTTT. It encodes CASRPWGTEAFF.

This clonotype was found many times. V usage is TRBV28 and J usage is TRBJ1-5, with TRBD1 matching 9 bases. Germline V CDR1 and CDR2: MDHEN, SYDVKM. With 6 bases clipped from V and 6 bases from J, the junction kept 9 bases outside the gene matches. The CDR3 covers 15 residues. The CDR3 here is CASRVGTGNGQPQHF. Here the CDR3 DNA reads TGTGCCAGCAGGGTAGGGACAGGGAACGGTCAGCCCCAGCATTTT.

This clonotype was recorded many times. The CDR3 DNA is TGTGCCAGCAGCTTGGTGTCAGGACAAGAGACCCAGTACTTC. Translation: CASSLVSGQETQYF. The rearrangement links TRBV5-6 to TRBJ2-5; D ambiguous. CDR3 length equals 14 residues. Germline V gene lookup returns CDR1 SGHDT and CDR2 YYEEEE. V lost 0 bases, J lost 2 bases, and 8 bases lay in between.

This clonotype has ten or more counts. The chain recombines TRBV2 with TRBJ2-5; no definite D call. Germline-derived CDR1 and CDR2 are SNHLY and FYNNEI. Deletions cut 3 bases from V and 5 bases from J, with 22 bases between. This CDR3 is built from 17 residues. DNA for the CDR3: TGTGCCAGCAGTGATCGAGGTCGGCTATACATCCAGGAGACCCAGTACTTC. Translated: CASSDRGRLYIQETQYF. Drawing the rest from reference TRBV2 and TRBJ2-5, the complete variable domain is EPEVTQTPSHQVTQMGQEVILRCVPISNHLYFYWYRQILGQKVEFLVSFYNNEISEKSEIFDDQFSVERPDGSNFTLKIRSTKLEDSAMYFCASSDRGRLYIQETQYFGPGTRLLVL.

This chain links TRBV11-2 with TRBJ2-3; 9 nucleotides agree with TRBD1. The CDR3 has 16 amino acids. After removal of 3 bases from V and 2 bases from J, the junction contained 6 bases not matched to a gene. CDR1 is SGHAT and CDR2 is FQNNGV in the germline V gene. The CDR3 here is CASSFRDRDFTDTQYF. CDR3 nucleotide sequence: TGTGCCAGCAGCTTTAGGGACAGGGATTTCACAGATACGCAGTATTTT.

This clonotype was seen repeatedly, ten times or more. J is TRBJ1-5 and V is TRBV7-2, with TRBD1 matching 9 bases. Germline CDR1 SGHTA, CDR2 FQGNSA. The junction had 2 bases not matched to a gene; V was cut back by 5 bases and J by 0 bases. The CDR3 length is 15 residues. The chain's CDR3 is CASSDRGYSNQPQHF. CDR3 in DNA: TGTGCCAGCAGCGACAGGGGGTATAGCAATCAGCCCCAGCATTTT.

The CDR3 reads CASSETSGGPNSPLHF. DNA of the CDR3: TGCGCCAGCAGCGAAACTTCTGGGGGGCCCAATTCACCCCTCCACTTT. The gene calls are TRBV4-3 and TRBJ1-6; D might be TRBD1 (6 bases). CDR3 length equals 16 residues. Between the trimmed V and J ends, which lost 5 bases and 7 bases, there was a span of 18 bases. CDR1 is LGHNA, CDR2 YSLEER, per germline.

This clonotype was seen at least ten times. The J gene is TRBJ2-5, the V gene TRBV7-2; 8 positions match TRBD2. CDR1 and CDR2 from the germline V gene are SGHTA and FQGNSA. V was clipped by 9 bases and J by 0 bases; unmatched bases: 3. This CDR3 is 13 amino acids long. CDR3 nucleotides: TGTGCCAGTAGCGGGGAAAACCAAGAGACCCAGTACTTC. Amino acids: CASSGENQETQYF. The full variable domain, in which reference TRBV7-2 and TRBJ2-5 provide the parts outside the CDR3, is GAGVSQSPSNKVTEKGKDVELRCDPISGHTALYWYRQSLGQGLEFLIYFQGNSAPDKSGLPSDRFSAERTGGSVSTLTIQRTQQEDSAVYLCASSGENQETQYFGPGTRLLVL.

This clonotype showed up just a few times. This chain connects TRBV4-3 to TRBJ1-4; tentative D call: TRBD1 (5 bases). Germline V gene lookup returns CDR1 LGHNA and CDR2 YSLEER. This CDR3 region has 17 residues. Deletions cut 0 bases from V and 8 bases from J, with 19 bases between. The CDR3 region is CASSQERNFGGLEKLFF. CDR3 DNA sequence: TGCGCCAGCAGCCAAGAGAGGAATTTCGGGGGGTTGGAAAAACTGTTTTTT.

This clonotype was found a few times. The gene calls are TRBV4-1 and TRBJ2-3; D remains ambiguous. Trimming left V 4 bases short and J 3 bases short, with 23 bases between. Per germline, CDR1 MGHRA and CDR2 YSYEKL. The CDR3 consists of 18 residues. CDR3 coding DNA: TGCGCCAGCAGCCCCAGTCTGATGGGCGGTTACCCAACAGATACGCAGTATTTT. Amino acids: CASSPSLMGGYPTDTQYF.

This clonotype was seen only a few times. The chain combines TRBV12-3 or TRBV12-4 with TRBJ2-5, with 8 bases identical to TRBD2. This CDR3 is 16 amino acids long. V shed 5 bases, J shed 0 bases, and the junction held 8 bases outside the gene matches. The CDR3 bases are TGTGCCAGCAGTCCGGGCGGGGGGACTAACCAAGAGACCCAGTACTTC. It specifies CASSPGGGTNQETQYF.

The table lists this clonotype with a few counts. The rearrangement links TRBV4-1 to TRBJ2-5; 7 bases agree with TRBD2. Germline trimming cut 0 bases from V and 1 base from J; bases unmatched to any gene: 8. Germline V gene lookup returns CDR1 MGHRA and CDR2 YSYEKL. The CDR3 loop spans 17 amino acids. The CDR3 region is CASSQEGSGDPQETQYF. In DNA form, the CDR3 reads TGCGCCAGCAGCCAAGAAGGGAGCGGGGACCCCCAAGAGACCCAGTACTTC.

This clonotype appeared a few times. This rearrangement joins TRBV11-1 to TRBJ1-1; 7 nucleotides line up with TRBD1. Germline trimming cut 5 bases from V and 0 bases from J; bases unmatched to any gene: 15. The CDR3 consists of 18 residues. CDR1 and CDR2 (germline): SGHAT, FQDESV (reference sequence). The CDR3 is CASSEMGQYRAMNTEAFF. The DNA for the CDR3 is TGTGCCAGCAGCGAGATGGGACAGTATAGGGCGATGAACACTGAAGCTTTCTTT.

This clonotype showed up just a few times. This chain links TRBV6-1 with TRBJ2-7, with a possible D match to TRBD1 (5 bases). The CDR3 is 17 residues long. V shed 1 base and J shed 5 bases, with 21 bases lying between them. CDR1 MNHNS and CDR2 SASEGT come from the germline V gene. The CDR3 protein is CASSEGSWAGNINEQYF. CDR3 bases: TGTGCCAGCAGTGAAGGTTCTTGGGCAGGGAATATCAACGAGCAGTACTTC.

This chain connects TRBV2 to TRBJ2-1; TRBD2 is a possible D gene (7 bases). V lost 10 bases, J lost 6 bases, and 22 bases lay in between. Germline loops: CDR1 SNHLY, CDR2 FYNNEI. The CDR3 covers 15 residues. DNA for the CDR3: TGTGCCACTCAGCTTGGGGGGGGGGCCGCCAATGAGCAGTTCTTC. It codes for CATQLGGGAANEQFF.